The 5 T cell receptor beta chains in this list originate from one sample, sequenced in a study of blood T cell repertoires in COVID-19. The protocol was immunoSEQ multiplex PCR, while the TCRdb copy is restricted to in-frame clones and leaves out a portion. The sample has some 250,000 clones, about 89% seen once. Sequenced material: PBMCs or T cells enriched from blood (not recorded which). All receptors come from a man aged 40-49 years who had recovered from COVID-19.

This sequence joins TRBV28 and TRBJ1-5; 8 nucleotides agree with TRBD1. The trim removed 3 bases at V and 7 bases at J, leaving 14 bases unmatched. CDR3 length: 17 amino acids. Germline assignment: CDR1 MDHEN and CDR2 SYDVKM. CDR3 residues: CASSLVQGAWRVQPQHF. CDR3 in DNA: TGTGCCAGCAGTTTGGTGCAGGGGGCTTGGAGGGTGCAGCCCCAGCATTTT.

The chain couples TRBV6-6 to TRBJ1-1; TRBD1 matches at 9 bases. Germline V gene sequence: CDR1 MNHNY, CDR2 SVGAGI (reference sequence). With 7 bases clipped from V and 0 bases from J, the junction kept 3 bases outside the gene matches. This CDR3 region has 14 residues. The CDR3 sequence: CASTWDRVNTEAFF. The CDR3 nucleotides read TGTGCCAGCACCTGGGACAGGGTGAACACTGAAGCTTTCTTT.

The genes are TRBV5-6 and TRBJ1-6; perhaps TRBD1 as D (6 bases). This CDR3 spans 16 amino acids. Germline V gene lookup returns CDR1 SGHDT and CDR2 YYEEEE. V was trimmed by 4 bases and J by 8 bases, leaving 19 bases between them. Here the CDR3 reads CASSPLRAGAHSPLHF. In DNA, the CDR3 is TGTGCCAGCAGCCCCCTTCGGGCAGGGGCCCATTCACCCCTCCACTTT.

A note on this clone: Its ends do not fully match the called genes, so a read error is possible. CDR3 loop: CASSAIWFSDQPQHF. The CDR3 DNA reads TGCGCCAGCAGCGCGATCTGGTTTAGCGATCAGCCCCAGCATTTT. The gene calls are TRBV4-3 and TRBJ1-5; no clear D. CDR1 and CDR2 (germline): LGHNA, YSLEER. This CDR3 region has 15 residues.

CDR3 nucleotides: TGTGCCAGCAGCCCCGTTTCGAACACCATATATTTT. Translation gives CASSPVSNTIYF. The genes are TRBV7-8 and TRBJ1-3; D remains unclear. V was pared by 5 bases and J by 7 bases, with 9 bases between. The V gene's germline CDR1 is SGHVS and CDR2 FQNEAQ. The CDR3 has 12 amino acids. The full variable domain, rest sourced from reference TRBV7-8 and TRBJ1-3, is GAGVSQSPRYKVAKRGQDVALRCDPISGHVSLFWYQQALGQGPEFLTYFQNEAQLDKSGLPSDRFFAERPEGSVSTLKIQRTQQEDSAVYLCASSPVSNTIYFGEGSWLTVV.